These 32 T cell receptor beta chains were all obtained from the same sample, sequenced in a study of shared clonotypes between healthy human individuals. Profiling relied on immunoSEQ multiplex PCR, and the TCRdb table lists in-frame clones only, not all of them. The top ten clones hold approximately 0.057% of a sample with a few hundred thousand clones, approximately 97% of them seen once. The material sequenced was naive CD4+ T cells sorted from blood. Documented subset: CD45RA+ positively selected. The receptors were gathered from a woman in her 30s in good health.

The rearrangement uses TRBV7-9 and TRBJ2-1; D is unresolved. Between the trimmed V and J ends, which lost 10 bases and 8 bases, there was a span of 12 bases. Looked up from germline, CDR1 is SEHNR and CDR2 is FQNEAQ (reference sequence). The CDR3 extends over 11 amino acids. In DNA form, the CDR3 reads TGTGCCACCTCAGTCGTCGATGAGCAGTTCTTC. Protein product: CATSVVDEQFF.

The rearrangement links TRBV4-2 to TRBJ2-7; weak D call: TRBD2 (5 bases). The CDR3 runs to 17 residues. Germline loops: CDR1 LGHNA, CDR2 YNFKEQ. V was clipped by 3 bases and J by 4 bases, with 22 bases between them. The CDR3 sequence: CASSQDLTSPGLYEQYF. The DNA for the CDR3 is TGTGCCAGCAGCCAGGACCTTACTAGTCCCGGGCTATACGAGCAGTACTTC.

The gene calls are TRBV5-1 and TRBJ2-2; 8 nucleotides line up with TRBD2. CDR3 length: 17 amino acids. CDR1 is SGHRS, CDR2 YFSETQ, per germline. The trim removed 4 bases at V and 1 base at J, leaving 9 bases unmatched. The CDR3 protein is CASSALSLAVNTGELFF. For the CDR3, the DNA is TGCGCCAGCAGCGCTCTCTCACTAGCGGTGAACACCGGGGAGCTGTTTTTT.

V usage is TRBV28 and J usage is TRBJ2-7; D not resolved. The germline V and J ends were trimmed by 4 bases and 7 bases, with 11 bases remaining between them. CDR3 size: 12 residues. The germline gives CDR1 MDHEN, CDR2 SYDVKM. Written as DNA, the CDR3 is TGTGCCAGCAGTTCCCTTTTATTTGAGCAGTACTTC. Translating it yields CASSSLLFEQYF.

The chain combines TRBV2 with TRBJ1-6; 8 bases agree with TRBD1. CDR3 length: 16 amino acids. From germline, CDR1 is SNHLY and CDR2 FYNNEI. Trimming at V came to 2 bases and at J to 7 bases, leaving 7 bases not matched to a gene. The CDR3 here is CASSERGTGTNSPLHF. The CDR3 bases are TGTGCCAGCAGTGAAAGGGGGACAGGCACCAATTCACCCCTCCACTTT. Together with reference TRBV2 and TRBJ1-6, the CDR3 gives the full variable domain: EPEVTQTPSHQVTQMGQEVILRCVPISNHLYFYWYRQILGQKVEFLVSFYNNEISEKSEIFDDQFSVERPDGSNFTLKIRSTKLEDSAMYFCASSERGTGTNSPLHFGNGTRLTVT.

The rearrangement joins TRBV5-5 to TRBJ2-1; 8 bases are shared with TRBD2. J gave up 4 bases and V 2 bases, and 5 bases lay outside the gene matches. The CDR3 runs to 15 residues. CDR1 SGHKS and CDR2 YYEKEE come from the germline V gene (reference sequence). Here the CDR3 DNA reads TGTGCCAGCAGCTTTGGTAGCGGGACATACAATGAGCAGTTCTTC. It yields the protein CASSFGSGTYNEQFF. Full variable domain (remainder filled in from reference TRBV5-5 and TRBJ2-1): DAGVTQSPTHLIKTRGQQVTLRCSPISGHKSVSWYQQVLGQGPQFIFQYYEKEERGRGNFPDRFSARQFPNYSSELNVNALLLGDSALYLCASSFGSGTYNEQFFGPGTRLTVL.

The chain is built from TRBV28 and TRBJ2-7, with 14 positions matching TRBD2. V trimming: 10 bases; J trimming: 2 bases; junction bases outside the gene matches: 4. The CDR3 has 14 amino acids. Germline CDR1 MDHEN, CDR2 SYDVKM. CDR3 in amino acids: CATGTSGGAYEQYF. DNA for the CDR3: TGTGCCACTGGGACTAGCGGGGGTGCCTACGAGCAGTACTTC.

J is TRBJ2-5 and V is TRBV4-1, with TRBD2 matching 11 bases. The CDR3 runs 18 residues. Trimming cost V 2 bases and J 0 bases; bases outside gene matches: 8. Germline V gene data show CDR1 as MGHRA and CDR2 as YSYEKL. The CDR3 sequence: CASSQRPRTSGYQETQYF. CDR3 coding DNA: TGCGCCAGCAGCCAAAGACCACGGACTAGCGGGTACCAAGAGACCCAGTACTTC.

The chain employs TRBV5-1 and TRBJ2-2; D is uncertain. The CDR3 runs to 13 residues. V was trimmed by 4 bases and J by 4 bases, leaving 8 bases between them. From germline, CDR1 is SGHRS and CDR2 YFSETQ. The CDR3 nucleotides are TGCGCCAGCAGCCGGAGAGGCACCGGGGAGCTGTTTTTT. Its protein is CASSRRGTGELFF.

The chain is built from TRBV6-5 and TRBJ2-3, with 11 bases matching TRBD2. Germline CDR1 is MNHEY and CDR2 is SVGAGI. The CDR3 length is 15 residues. V was pared by 6 bases and J by 2 bases, with 4 bases of the junction left unmatched. The CDR3 loop reads CASSPSGRPTDTQYF. As DNA, the CDR3 is TGTGCCAGCAGCCCTAGCGGGAGGCCCACAGATACGCAGTATTTT.

The rearrangement links TRBV28 to TRBJ2-1, with D possibly TRBD2 on 5 matching bases. With 3 bases removed from V and 14 bases from J, the gap between germline ends came to 11 bases. Germline loops: CDR1 MDHEN, CDR2 SYDVKM. The CDR3 is made up of 11 amino acids. CDR3 amino acids: CASSFFSAEFF. The CDR3 DNA reads TGTGCCAGCAGTTTTTTTAGCGCAGAGTTCTTC.

This rearrangement joins TRBV5-5 to TRBJ2-7, with 10 bases fitting TRBD1. CDR1 and CDR2 from the germline V gene are SGHKS and YYEKEE (reference sequence). The V gene end was trimmed by 0 bases and the J gene end by 0 bases; junction bases not matched to a gene: 3. This CDR3 region has 16 residues. CDR3 loop: CASSLVGTGVSYEQYF. CDR3 in DNA: TGTGCCAGCAGCTTGGTCGGGACAGGGGTCTCCTACGAGCAGTACTTC. Looking up the rest from reference TRBV5-5 and TRBJ2-7 gives the full variable domain: DAGVTQSPTHLIKTRGQQVTLRCSPISGHKSVSWYQQVLGQGPQFIFQYYEKEERGRGNFPDRFSARQFPNYSSELNVNALLLGDSALYLCASSLVGTGVSYEQYFGPGTRLTVT.

The CDR3 region is CASSPSGTGYYEQYF. CDR3 in DNA: TGTGCCAGCAGCCCCAGCGGGACAGGGTATTACGAGCAGTACTTC. The V gene is TRBV7-6, the J gene TRBJ2-7; 9 bases match TRBD1. The CDR3 loop spans 15 amino acids. Germline V gene data show CDR1 as SGHVS and CDR2 as FNYEAQ. J was trimmed by 4 bases and V by 5 bases; bases with no gene match: 9.

The J gene is TRBJ2-2, the V gene TRBV6-5; 8 nucleotides line up with TRBD1. The CDR3 extends over 15 amino acids. The germline gives CDR1 MNHEY, CDR2 SVGAGI. V gave up 6 bases and J gave up 7 bases; unmatched junction bases: 10. The CDR3 loop reads CASRRRGRVIGELFF. CDR3 coding DNA: TGTGCCAGCAGGCGCAGGGGGCGAGTGATCGGGGAGCTGTTTTTT.

This chain links TRBV7-2 with TRBJ2-3, with 10 nucleotides matching TRBD2. V shed 1 base and J 3 bases; nucleotides not matched to a gene: 4. This CDR3 is built from 16 residues. Per the germline V gene, CDR1 is SGHTA and CDR2 is FQGNSA. The CDR3 sequence is CASSLDPAGGTDTQYF. Written as DNA, the CDR3 is TGTGCCAGCAGCTTAGATCCAGCGGGAGGGACAGATACGCAGTATTTT.

The V gene is TRBV28, the J gene TRBJ2-1, with a possible D match to TRBD1 (6 bases). The V and J ends lost 5 bases and 7 bases respectively, with 15 bases between them. The CDR3 sequence is 14 residues long. CDR1 MDHEN and CDR2 SYDVKM come from the germline V gene. Here the CDR3 reads CASSLTEGQNEQFF. CDR3 sequence (DNA): TGTGCCAGCAGTCTCACAGAGGGACAAAATGAGCAGTTCTTC.

This chain connects TRBV27 to TRBJ2-2, with D uncertain. Germline lookup yields CDR1 MNHEY and CDR2 SMNVEV (reference sequence). The ends were cut back, 3 bases at V and 0 bases at J, with 5 bases in the middle. The CDR3 spans 14 residues. The CDR3 region has the DNA TGTGCCAGCAGTTTTCGCACGAACACCGGGGAGCTGTTTTTT. Translating it yields CASSFRTNTGELFF.

This chain uses TRBV19 with TRBJ2-7; 10 bases fit TRBD2. Trimming at V came to 3 bases and at J to 4 bases, leaving 9 bases not matched to a gene. There are 16 residues in the CDR3. CDR1 is LNHDA and CDR2 is SQIVND in the germline V gene (reference sequence). DNA for the CDR3: TGTGCCAGTAGTATCCAACCCGGGACTAGCGTGTACGAGCAGTACTTC. It translates to CASSIQPGTSVYEQYF.

J is TRBJ1-3 and V is TRBV6-5, with a possible D match to TRBD1 (5 bases). The CDR3 length is 13 residues. Germline V gene lookup returns CDR1 MNHEY and CDR2 SVGAGI. Trimming removed 4 bases at V and 3 bases at J, with 7 bases between. CDR3 in DNA: TGTGCCAGCAGTTGGGACGGTGGAAACACCATATATTTT. It encodes CASSWDGGNTIYF.

This chain joins TRBV7-9 and TRBJ1-1; perhaps TRBD1 as D (6 bases). Trimming removed 4 bases at V and 3 bases at J, with 9 bases between. The germline gives CDR1 SEHNR, CDR2 FQNEAQ (reference sequence). This CDR3 is 13 amino acids long. In nucleotides, the CDR3 is TGTGCCAGCAGCTGGGGGCGCGACACTGAAGCTTTCTTT. It encodes CASSWGRDTEAFF.

The chain joins TRBV2 to TRBJ2-1; no clear D gene. This CDR3 is built from 12 residues. Germline V CDR1 and CDR2: SNHLY, FYNNEI. V dropped 4 bases and J dropped 14 bases, with 15 bases sitting between them. Here the CDR3 reads CASSVGFKVKFF. CDR3 coding DNA: TGTGCCAGCAGTGTGGGCTTTAAGGTGAAGTTCTTC.

CDR3 DNA: TGTGCCAGCAGTCCGGGACTAGCGGGAGTTTCCGAGCAGTACTTC. Translated: CASSPGLAGVSEQYF. This rearrangement joins TRBV14 to TRBJ2-7, with 14 bases fitting TRBD2. The length of the CDR3 is 15 residues. V lost 6 bases and J lost 6; bases outside the gene matches: 7. Germline V gene lookup returns CDR1 SGHDN and CDR2 FVKESK.

This clone came up once. This chain connects TRBV10-2 to TRBJ2-5; 14 bases map to TRBD2. CDR3 length equals 17 residues. From germline, CDR1 is WSHSY and CDR2 SAAADI. J lost 4 bases, V lost 6 bases, and 10 bases had no gene match. The CDR3 spells CASRAGTSGRGGETQYF. CDR3 DNA: TGCGCCAGCAGAGCCGGGACTAGCGGGAGAGGCGGAGAGACCCAGTACTTC.

The chain recombines TRBV29-1 with TRBJ2-3; D ambiguous. CDR1 and CDR2 from the germline V gene are SQVTM and ANQGSEA. This CDR3 has 13 amino acids. Trimming left V 1 base short and J 5 bases short, with 10 bases between. Written as DNA, the CDR3 is TGCAGCGTTGAAGTAGGACGAAGAGATACGCAGTATTTT. This codes for CSVEVGRRDTQYF.

This rearrangement joins TRBV18 to TRBJ2-2, with 8 bases that match TRBD2. Germline CDR1 and CDR2: KGHSH and LQKENI. CDR3 length: 14 amino acids. V gave up 6 bases and J gave up 6 bases; unmatched junction bases: 6. The DNA of the CDR3 is TGTGCCAGCTCGAGCGGGAGCACTGCCGGGGAGCTGTTTTTT. Residues: CASSSGSTAGELFF.

As to this clone: At one of its ends the junction is not consistent with the germline gene, which may arise from a read error. V gene TRBV2 combines with J gene TRBJ1-5; no definite D call. The germline V gene encodes CDR1 SNHLY and CDR2 FYNNEI. CDR3 length: 13 amino acids. CDR3 amino acids: CASREEYGQPQHF. CDR3 bases: TGTGCCAGCAGGGAAGAGTATGGGCAGCCCCAGCATTTT.

To note about this clone: Compared with germline, one end of the junction differs, possibly owing to a read error. This rearrangement joins TRBV6-1 to TRBJ1-2, with D unclear. Germline V gene lookup returns CDR1 MNHNS and CDR2 SASEGT. This CDR3 has 12 residues. The CDR3: CASTDGVYSYTF. Here the CDR3 DNA reads TGTGCCAGCACGGACGGGGTCTATAGCTACACCTTC.

V usage is TRBV27 and J usage is TRBJ1-5; the D gene is possibly TRBD1 (5 bases). Germline CDR1 is MNHEY and CDR2 is SMNVEV (reference sequence). The CDR3 runs 13 residues. Trimming removed 5 bases from V and 5 bases from J, with 10 bases in between. DNA for the CDR3: TGTGCCAGCAGTCCTGACAGTTATCAGCCCCAGCATTTT. Its translation is CASSPDSYQPQHF.

This rearrangement joins TRBV25-1 to TRBJ1-1, with a tentative D call TRBD1 (6 bases). The CDR3 spans 16 residues. The V end was cut by 0 bases, the J end by 7 bases, with 18 bases between. Germline lookup yields CDR1 MGHDK and CDR2 SYGVNS. Written as DNA, the CDR3 is TGTGCCAGCAGTGAATATCGGGAACAGGGTGTAGGTGAAGCTTTCTTT. Residues: CASSEYREQGVGEAFF.

The rearrangement joins TRBV18 to TRBJ2-7, with TRBD2 matching 9 bases. CDR1 is KGHSH, CDR2 LQKENI, per germline. V was clipped by 4 bases and J by 0 bases; unmatched bases: 1. The CDR3 spans 14 residues. CDR3 nucleotide sequence: TGTGCCAGCTCACGGACTAGCGACTCCTACGAGCAGTACTTC. Its translation is CASSRTSDSYEQYF. Full variable domain (rest looked up from reference TRBV18 and TRBJ2-7): NAGVMQNPRHLVRRRGQEARLRCSPMKGHSHVYWYRQLPEEGLKFMVYLQKENIIDESGMPKERFSAEFPKEGPSILRIQQVVRGDSAAYFCASSRTSDSYEQYFGPGTRLTVT.

V gene TRBV7-9 combines with J gene TRBJ2-6; 9 bases are a match to TRBD1. The germline CDR1 and CDR2 sequences are SEHNR and FQNEAQ (reference sequence). The CDR3 sequence is 19 residues long. Losses at the gene ends were 4 bases for V and 2 bases for J; bases not matched to a gene: 12. The CDR3 spells CASSSMPGQGSPGANVLTF. The CDR3 bases are TGTGCCAGCAGCTCTATGCCGGGACAGGGATCCCCTGGGGCCAACGTCCTGACTTTC.

This clone was observed once. The rearrangement uses TRBV19 and TRBJ2-7; 11 bases agree with TRBD2. There are 16 residues in the CDR3. J gave up 0 bases and V 6 bases, and 7 bases lay outside the gene matches. Germline V gene sequence: CDR1 LNHDA, CDR2 SQIVND (reference sequence). The CDR3 coding sequence is TGTGCCAGTAGCCCACTAGCGGGAGATATCTCCTACGAGCAGTACTTC. Translation gives CASSPLAGDISYEQYF.